The text below deals with one T cell receptor beta chain. Its antigen remains unidentified. This sample was included in a study of T cell responses to AZD1222 COVID-19 vaccine. Regarding the study as a whole: Vaccine-associated CD4 TCRs spanned spike, dominant at 160-218 and 743-854.

CDR3 length equals 15 residues. V lost 2 bases and J lost 4; bases outside the gene matches: 6. The V gene's germline CDR1 is SGHTA and CDR2 FQGNSA. Data came from immunoSEQ multiplex PCR; TCRdb stores just in-frame clones and leaves some out. Among 85,000 to 130,000 clones, 90% were seen once, and the ten largest hold 8%. The sample here was peripheral blood, taken 28 days after the second AZD1222 dose. This clonotype was sampled from an adult who received the AZD1222 COVID-19 vaccine. The gene calls are TRBV7-2 and TRBJ2-7; 9 nucleotides line up with TRBD1. This CDR3 is CASSLSTGQGYEQYF. The CDR3 nucleotides are TGTGCCAGCAGCTTAAGCACGGGACAGGGATACGAGCAGTACTTC.